These 29 T cell receptor beta chains came from one sample sequenced in a study of tumor-infiltrating lymphocytes in primary liver carcinoma. Between 20 and 30 mg of unsorted bulk tissue served as the source from which RNA and DNA were co-extracted. TCR beta cDNA came from about 0.45 ug total RNA, primed with a constant-region primer. Three nested multiplex PCR rounds, a slightly modified ARM-PCR, produced the libraries for TCR beta. The first two PCR rounds, around 11 cycles each, used TRBV1-TRBV30 forward primers and a C-beta reverse primer. In TCRdb, the multiplex PCR reads were re-called with MiXCR into one record per CDR3 protein. The sample lists some 110,000 distinct CDR3 sequences; roughly 80% were seen once. The specimen sequenced was liver tumor tissue from sampling region 3. The sample's subset: tumor region T3, left-lateral pole. The receptors originated from a middle-aged man with primary liver carcinoma and hepatitis B virus infection.

The chain has TRBV29-1 and TRBJ2-1; D could derive from TRBD1 or TRBD2 (6 bases each). CDR3 length: 14 residues. The V end was cut by 7 bases, the J end by 1 base, with 14 bases between. The germline V gene has CDR1 SQVTM and CDR2 ANQGSEA. The CDR3 DNA follows: TGCAGCGGGGGGGCTCAGAGTTCCTACAATGAGCAGTTCTTC. This encodes CSGGAQSSYNEQFF.

Comment on this clonotype: Because it lacks the conserved phenylalanine or tryptophan at the end, this CDR3 is likely a read error. The gene calls are TRBV6-4 and TRBJ2-2, with 7 bases aligning to TRBD2. With V trimmed by 10 bases and J by 4 bases, 15 bases remained unmatched. CDR1 MRHNA and CDR2 SNTAGT come from the germline V gene. The length of the CDR3 is 16 residues. The CDR3 sequence is CATPGKEWEGTGELFS. The CDR3 region has the DNA TGTGCCACTCCAGGGAAGGAGTGGGAGGGCACCGGGGAGCTGTTTTCT.

This clonotype was found once. This may arise from a read error, as a much more abundant clone is one base away. The CDR3 DNA reads TGTGCCAGCAGCCCAGGAGCGGGGGAGGGGGATATGCAGTATTTT. Amino acids: CASSPGAGEGDMQYF. The chain uses TRBV28 and TRBJ2-3; TRBD2 agrees at 8 bases. CDR3 length: 15 residues. Germline V gene lookup returns CDR1 MDHEN and CDR2 SYDVKM.

With regard to this clonotype: As the CDR3 is not closed by the conserved phenylalanine or tryptophan, this likely results from a read error. The chain uses TRBV28 and TRBJ1-2; 9 positions agree with TRBD1. J lost 10 bases, V lost 6 bases, and 9 bases had no gene match. From germline, CDR1 is MDHEN and CDR2 SYDVKM. The length of the CDR3 is 13 residues. This CDR3 reads CASSRQGVEDYTL. DNA for the CDR3: TGTGCCAGCAGCCGACAGGGGGTAGAGGACTACACCCTC.

On this clonotype: A read error may produce the germline difference seen at one junction end. The genes are TRBV12-3 or TRBV12-4 and TRBJ2-5; 7 positions match TRBD1. CDR3 size: 13 residues. For the CDR3, the DNA is TGTGCCAGCAGCCCAAGTGGGACAGAGACGCAGTACTTC. It codes for CASSPSGTETQYF.

Worth noting for this clonotype: A junction end diverges from the germline sequence, so it may reflect a read error. The chain combines TRBV5-1 with TRBJ1-1; D is perhaps TRBD1 (5 bases). In germline, CDR1 is SGHRS, CDR2 YFSETQ. This CDR3 is 15 amino acids long. CDR3 protein: CASSLARGAGTEAFF. In DNA form, the CDR3 reads TGCGCAAGCAGCTTGGCCAGAGGGGCAGGGACTGAAGCTTTCTTT.

A word on this clonotype: Germline is not matched at one junction end, which may reflect a read error. CDR3 DNA sequence: TGTGCAAGCAGTTACTGGACGTCCTCTGGAAACACCATATATTTT. It translates to CASSYWTSSGNTIYF. The V and J genes are TRBV6-5 and TRBJ1-3; unclear D gene. Germline V gene data show CDR1 as MNHEY and CDR2 as SVGAGI. The CDR3 spans 15 residues.

Concerning this clonotype: Mismatch with germline at one junction end may stem from a read error. V gene TRBV30 combines with J gene TRBJ2-4, with D possibly matching TRBD1 (5 bases). The CDR3 spans 14 residues. Germline CDR1 and CDR2: GTSNPN and SVGIG (reference sequence). For the CDR3, the DNA is TGCGCCGTTGAGGCTGGGGCGGCCAAAAACATGCAGTACTTC. Translation: CAVEAGAAKNMQYF.

A note on this clonotype: The junction departs from germline at one end; a sequencing error may be responsible. This chain joins TRBV6-2 or TRBV6-3 and TRBJ2-5; D gene ambiguous. This CDR3 is built from 15 residues. Germline V gene sequence: CDR1 MNHEY, CDR2 SVGEGT. Here the CDR3 reads CTSRRPEIQQETQYF. The CDR3 bases are TGTACCAGCAGACGGCCCGAGATCCAACAAGAGACCCAGTACTTC.

Remarks on this clonotype: A read error may produce the germline difference seen at one junction end. The V call is TRBV5-5, the J call TRBJ1-2; D uncertain. The CDR3 loop spans 14 amino acids. Germline-derived CDR1 and CDR2 are SGHKS and YYEKEE (reference sequence). CDR3 sequence reads: CASSIRHGGYGYTF. In nucleotides, the CDR3 is TGTGCCAGCAGCATTAGACATGGTGGATATGGTTACACCTTC. Full variable domain (remainder filled in from reference TRBV5-5 and TRBJ1-2): DAGVTQSPTHLIKTRGQQVTLRCSPISGHKSVSWYQQVLGQGPQFIFQYYEKEERGRGNFPDRFSARQFPNYSSELNVNALLLGDSALYLCASSIRHGGYGYTFGSGTRLTVV.

Notes on this clonotype: Its ends do not fully match the called genes, so a read error is possible. The CDR3: CASSLGLSTEAFF. The CDR3 DNA sequence: TGTGCCAGCAGTTTAGGCCTGAGTACTGAAGCTTTCTTT. The J gene is TRBJ1-1, the V gene TRBV11-2; D is uncertain. CDR3 size: 13 residues. Germline CDR1 SGHAT, CDR2 FQNNGV.

For this clonotype: One end of the junction does not line up with germline, which may come from a read error. The rearrangement uses TRBV6-1 and TRBJ1-1, with D hard to call. Per the germline V gene, CDR1 is MNHNS and CDR2 is SASEGT. The CDR3 loop spans 13 amino acids. In DNA, the CDR3 is TGTGCCAGCAGTGACGGTAGGAACGCTGAAGCTTTCTTT. It specifies CASSDGRNAEAFF.

In its sample, this clonotype is medium-sized. This chain uses TRBV12-3 or TRBV12-4 with TRBJ2-5; D unclear. The CDR3 spans 12 residues. The V end lost 0 bases, the J end lost 5 bases, and 4 bases lay between the germline ends. CDR3 protein: CASSLARETQYF. Here the CDR3 DNA reads TGTGCCAGCAGTTTAGCGCGGGAGACCCAGTACTTC.

Turning to this clonotype: The junction and the germline gene differ at one end; a read error may be behind it. The chain joins TRBV6-5 to TRBJ2-5, with 8 bases matching TRBD1. The CDR3 loop spans 14 amino acids. In germline, CDR1 is MNHEY, CDR2 SVGAGI. The CDR3, as DNA: TGTGCCGGCAGCTACGCAGGGGGCAAGGAGACCCGGTACTTC. The encoded protein is CAGSYAGGKETRYF.

Regarding this clonotype: One junction end does not reproduce the germline sequence, and a read error may be involved. In DNA form, the CDR3 reads TGTGCCATTAGTGAGTTTAACACCGTGAACACTGAAACTTTCTTT. Its protein product is CAISEFNTVNTETFF. The genes are TRBV10-3 and TRBJ1-1; D not resolved. Germline assignment: CDR1 ENHRY and CDR2 SYGVKD. The CDR3 covers 15 residues.

As for this clonotype: No conserved phenylalanine or tryptophan ends this CDR3, so it is likely a read error. This chain joins TRBV2 and TRBJ2-7, with D perhaps matching TRBD2 (6 bases). In germline, CDR1 is SNHLY, CDR2 FYNNEI. Trimming cost V 7 bases and J 5 bases, with 15 bases left between them. CDR3 size: 13 residues. CDR3 nucleotides: TGTGCCAGCATGGGTAGCGGTAGGAACGAGCAGTACCTC. It yields the protein CASMGSGRNEQYL.

This clonotype was recorded at least ten times. The genes are TRBV7-3 and TRBJ2-5, with D unresolved. V lost 1 base and J 7 bases, leaving 10 bases between the germline ends. Germline loops: CDR1 SGHTA, CDR2 FQGTGA. The CDR3 length is 13 residues. CDR3 sequence reads: CASSLSQIGTQYF. Here the CDR3 DNA reads TGTGCCAGCAGCTTAAGCCAAATTGGGACCCAGTACTTC.

As to this clonotype: A read error may produce the germline difference seen at one junction end. The CDR3 bases are TGCAGCGTTAGTAGAGGGGAACCCTCTGGGGTCAACGTCCTGACTTTC. Translated: CSVSRGEPSGVNVLTF. The chain joins TRBV29-1 to TRBJ2-6; the D gene could be TRBD1 or TRBD2 (5 bases each). Looked up from germline, CDR1 is SQVTM and CDR2 is ANQGSEA. The CDR3 is made up of 16 amino acids.

The chain combines TRBV29-1 with TRBJ1-1; the D is unclear. This CDR3 has 11 amino acids. Germline values: CDR1 SQVTM, CDR2 ANQGSEA. The CDR3 loop reads CSGRHNTEAFF. The CDR3 coding sequence is TGCAGTGGTAGACATAACACTGAAGCTTTCTTT.

Concerning this clonotype: Relative to the germline gene, one junction end is altered; a read error may explain this. This chain connects TRBV6-1 to TRBJ2-5; tentatively, D is TRBD1 (5 bases). CDR1 and CDR2 (germline): MNHNS, SASEGT. This CDR3 region has 15 residues. The CDR3 nucleotides read TGTGCCAGCTGGGGCATACGGGCTAAGGTGGAGACCCAATACTTC. Translating gives CASWGIRAKVETQYF.

The table lists this clonotype with many counts. A much larger clone differs from this one at a single base, so this may be a read error. The chain links TRBV6-6 to TRBJ2-1; 7 positions match TRBD2. This CDR3 has 18 amino acids. The germline gives CDR1 MNHNY, CDR2 SVGAGI (reference sequence). Here the CDR3 DNA reads TGTCCCAGCAGTTACTCGAATGGGCTAGCGGTCTCCTACAATGAGCAGTTCTTC. It codes for CPSSYSNGLAVSYNEQFF.

This clonotype has only one observation. One end of the junction does not line up with germline, which may come from a read error. This rearrangement joins TRBV11-2 to TRBJ2-7; perhaps TRBD2 as D (6 bases). CDR1 is SGHAT, CDR2 FQNNGV, per germline. The CDR3 has 15 residues. In DNA, the CDR3 is TGTGTCAGCAACTCCGGAGGGCTTTACGCGCGCGAGCAGTACTTC. Translating gives CVSNSGGLYAREQYF.

This chain links TRBV29-1 with TRBJ2-1; 10 bases align to TRBD1. The CDR3 consists of 14 residues. CDR1 SQVTM and CDR2 ANQGSEA come from the germline V gene. The CDR3 sequence: CGGTGTGDVGEQFF. The DNA of the CDR3 is TGCGGCGGGACGGGGACAGGGGATGTCGGTGAGCAGTTCTTC.

This clonotype was recorded many times. A read error may explain this, as a much larger clone is one base away. The chain has TRBV6-1 and TRBJ1-1; no reliable D call. Germline CDR1 is MNHNS and CDR2 is SASEGT. V shed 7 bases and J shed 3 bases, with 9 bases lying between them. CDR3 size: 12 residues. The chain's CDR3 is CASNGWDTEAFF. In DNA, the CDR3 is TGTGCCAGCAATGGGTGGGACACTGAAGCTTTCTTT.

Concerning this clonotype itself: An end of the junction differs from the germline gene, which may be a read error. The genes are TRBV6-1 and TRBJ2-2; D might be TRBD1 (5 bases). The V gene's germline CDR1 is MNHNS and CDR2 SASEGT. This CDR3 is built from 16 residues. The CDR3 DNA reads as TGTGCTAGCAGTGACCTCGGACAAGTATCCACCGGGGAGCTGTTTTTT. Amino acid sequence: CASSDLGQVSTGELFF.

This clonotype was counted a few times. One end of the junction varies from germline; a read error may be responsible. The chain's CDR3 is CNVEWAQETQYF. CDR3 nucleotides: TGCAACGTTGAATGGGCCCAAGAGACTCAGTACTTC. The chain recombines TRBV29-1 with TRBJ2-5; no clear D gene. Germline values: CDR1 SQVTM, CDR2 ANQGSEA. The CDR3 contains 12 residues.

About this clonotype itself: One junction end does not reproduce the germline sequence, and a read error may be involved. V usage is TRBV11-2 and J usage is TRBJ1-5; 7 bases align to TRBD1. This CDR3 comprises 13 residues. CDR1 is SGHAT and CDR2 is FQNNGV in the germline V gene. The CDR3 bases are TGTACCAGTGGACAGGAGCTCCGGGAACCCCAGCATTTT. Translated: CTSGQELREPQHF.

This clonotype occurred a few times. The junction differs from germline at one of its ends, possibly a read error. The chain links TRBV10-1 to TRBJ2-4, with a possible D match to TRBD2 (5 bases). Germline CDR1 WNHNN, CDR2 SYGVQD (reference sequence). The CDR3 consists of 16 residues. The CDR3 loop is CASSTLTGRTKNIQYF. Here the CDR3 DNA reads TGTGCCAGCAGCACACTAACGGGAAGGACCAAAAACATTCAGTACTTC.

This clonotype has a count of ten or more. For the CDR3, the DNA is TGTGCCAGCAGCTTGGCCGCAAACACTGAAGCTTTCTTT. It translates to CASSLAANTEAFF. The V gene is TRBV5-8, the J gene TRBJ1-1; D is ambiguous. Looked up from germline, CDR1 is SGHTS and CDR2 is YDEGEE. Trimming left V 0 bases short and J 2 bases short, with 5 bases between. The length of the CDR3 is 13 residues.